This is a list of T cell receptor beta chains from one sample in a study of blood T cell repertoires in COVID-19. Profiled with immunoSEQ multiplex PCR; TCRdb holds only in-frame clones, not every one. The sample records tens of thousands of clones, 88% being singletons. Material for sequencing was peripheral blood. The source of these receptors is a human donor in a cohort sampled during active COVID-19. Each CDR3 is given with its conserved first and last residue. A D gene is named only where the DNA matches it firmly. Not all rows give a size; the values are once, few, many and, for expanded clones, a class.

D: TRBD1; size: NA; V: TRBV12-3/TRBV12-4; J: TRBJ2-7; CDR3: CASSPGTAYEQYF; DNA: TGTGCCAGCAGCCCTGGGACAGCCTACGAGCAGTACTTC
D: TRBD2; size: NA; V: TRBV5-1; J: TRBJ2-1; CDR3: CASSSGESSYNEQFF; DNA: TGCGCCAGCAGTAGCGGGGAGAGCTCCTACAATGAGCAGTTCTTC
D: TRBD1; size: NA; V: TRBV28; J: TRBJ1-6; CDR3: CASSFHRSTGRNSPLHF; DNA: TGTGCCAGCAGTTTCCATCGATCGACAGGGCGAAATTCACCCCTCCACTTT
D: TRBD2; size: NA; V: TRBV11-1; J: TRBJ2-1; CDR3: CASSWSGRSNNEQFF; DNA: TGTGCCAGCAGTTGGAGCGGGAGGTCCAACAATGAGCAGTTCTTC
D: TRBD2; size: NA; V: TRBV2; J: TRBJ2-2; CDR3: CASRRTSGTRGTGELFF; DNA: TGTGCCAGCAGGAGGACTAGCGGAACCCGAGGCACCGGGGAGCTGTTTTTT
D: NA; size: NA; V: TRBV5-1; J: TRBJ2-1; CDR3: CASSLQASSYNEQFF; DNA: TGCGCCAGCAGCTTGCAGGCGAGCTCCTACAATGAGCAGTTCTTC
D: TRBD2; size: NA; V: TRBV3-1/TRBV3-2; J: TRBJ2-7; CDR3: CASSRWGGDEQYF; DNA: TGTGCCAGCAGCCGGTGGGGAGGGGACGAGCAGTACTTC
D: NA; size: NA; V: TRBV29-1; J: TRBJ2-7; CDR3: CSVEDDSSYEQYF; DNA: TGCAGCGTTGAGGATGACAGCTCCTACGAGCAGTACTTC
D: NA; size: NA; V: TRBV10-3; J: TRBJ2-5; CDR3: CAISGGAGETQYF; DNA: TGTGCCATCAGTGGGGGTGCGGGTGAGACCCAGTACTTC
D: TRBD1; size: NA; V: TRBV5-1; J: TRBJ1-4; CDR3: CASSGGGADEKLFF; DNA: TGCGCCAGCAGCGGAGGGGGCGCGGATGAAAAACTGTTTTTT
D: NA; size: NA; V: TRBV6-2/TRBV6-3; J: TRBJ1-2; CDR3: CASSYVAGAFGYTF; DNA: TGTGCCAGCAGTTACGTCGCAGGGGCCTTTGGCTACACCTTC
D: NA; size: once; V: TRBV7-2; J: TRBJ1-2; CDR3: CASSLGQGSRDGYTF; DNA: TGTGCCAGCAGCTTAGGCCAGGGGAGCCGTGATGGCTACACCTTC
D: NA; size: NA; V: TRBV3-1/TRBV3-2; J: TRBJ2-5; CDR3: CASSQVGGQETQYF; DNA: TGTGCCAGCAGCCAAGTTGGGGGCCAGGAGACCCAGTACTTC
D: NA; size: NA; V: TRBV11-1; J: TRBJ1-1; CDR3: CASSLVATGNTEAFF; DNA: TGTGCCAGCAGCTTAGTAGCCACAGGGAACACTGAAGCTTTCTTT
D: NA; size: once; V: TRBV27; J: TRBJ2-7; CDR3: CASSLRPGQGIYEQYF; DNA: TGTGCCAGCAGTTTACGTCCGGGGCAGGGGATTTACGAGCAGTACTTC
D: NA; size: NA; V: TRBV6-5; J: TRBJ1-3; CDR3: CASRRDISGNTIYF; DNA: TGTGCCAGCAGACGGGACATCTCTGGAAACACCATATATTTT
D: TRBD2; size: NA; V: TRBV4-1; J: TRBJ2-7; CDR3: CASSQLAGDPSYEQYF; DNA: TGCGCCAGCAGCCAACTAGCGGGAGACCCCTCCTACGAGCAGTACTTC
D: NA; size: once; V: TRBV7-2; J: TRBJ1-3; CDR3: CASSAPRGSGNTIYF; DNA: TGTGCCAGCAGCGCTCCCAGGGGATCTGGAAACACCATATATTTT
D: TRBD1; size: NA; V: TRBV23-1; J: TRBJ1-2; CDR3: CASCTGVSDGYTF; DNA: TGCGCCAGCTGTACAGGGGTTAGTGATGGCTACACCTTC
D: NA; size: NA; V: TRBV5-6; J: TRBJ1-3; CDR3: CASSLLRRTPGNTIYF; DNA: TGTGCCAGCAGCTTACTCAGGAGGACGCCTGGAAACACCATATATTTT
D: TRBD1; size: NA; V: TRBV7-9; J: TRBJ2-3; CDR3: CASSLRGTGLTDTQYF; DNA: TGTGCCAGCAGCCTAAGGGGGACAGGGCTGACAGATACGCAGTATTTT
D: NA; size: NA; V: TRBV6-1; J: TRBJ2-3; CDR3: CASSERGRGGRLGTDTQYF; DNA: TGTGCCAGCAGTGAAAGAGGAAGGGGGGGCCGCCTTGGCACAGATACGCAGTATTTT
D: NA; size: NA; V: TRBV3-1/TRBV3-2; J: TRBJ2-3; CDR3: CASSLSNTQYF; DNA: TGTGCCAGCAGCCTTTCTAATACGCAGTATTTT
D: NA; size: NA; V: TRBV18; J: TRBJ1-5; CDR3: CASSPQGSNQPQHF; DNA: TGTGCCAGCTCACCTCAGGGTAGCAATCAGCCCCAGCATTTT
D: NA; size: NA; V: TRBV7-9; J: TRBJ2-7; CDR3: CASSLSGRTNQYF; DNA: TGTGCCAGCAGCCTTAGCGGCAGGACTAATCAGTACTTC
D: TRBD1; size: NA; V: TRBV7-2; J: TRBJ1-2; CDR3: CASRVTGGGGYTF; DNA: TGTGCCAGCAGGGTTACAGGGGGAGGTGGCTACACCTTC
D: TRBD1; size: NA; V: TRBV19; J: TRBJ1-5; CDR3: CASSRSRGQANNQPQHF; DNA: TGTGCCAGTAGTAGAAGCCGCGGACAGGCGAACAATCAGCCCCAGCATTTT
D: NA; size: few; V: TRBV18; J: TRBJ2-7; CDR3: CASSPQLGSEQYF; DNA: TGTGCCAGCTCACCACAACTGGGGAGCGAGCAGTACTTC
D: TRBD2; size: NA; V: TRBV7-8; J: TRBJ2-1; CDR3: CASSAPGGLGLNEQFF; DNA: TGTGCCAGCAGCGCCCCCGGCGGACTAGGGCTCAATGAGCAGTTCTTC
D: TRBD2; size: once; V: TRBV30; J: TRBJ2-1; CDR3: CAWSVTREGQGEQFF; DNA: TGTGCCTGGAGTGTAACCCGGGAGGGCCAGGGTGAGCAGTTCTTC
D: TRBD2; size: NA; V: TRBV5-1; J: TRBJ2-3; CDR3: CASSSSGDLIDTQYF; DNA: TGCGCCAGCAGCTCTAGCGGGGACCTCATAGATACGCAGTATTTT
D: TRBD1; size: NA; V: TRBV5-8; J: TRBJ1-4; CDR3: CASSWTGGLSNEKLFF; DNA: TGTGCCAGCAGCTGGACAGGGGGCTTGTCTAATGAAAAACTGTTTTTT
D: NA; size: NA; V: TRBV13; J: TRBJ2-3; CDR3: CASSLRSGTDTQYF; DNA: TGTGCCAGCAGCTTGCGTTCCGGCACAGATACGCAGTATTTT
D: NA; size: NA; V: TRBV6-5; J: TRBJ1-2; CDR3: CASSYDNRRGGYTF; DNA: TGTGCCAGCAGTTACGACAACCGGCGGGGAGGCTACACCTTC
D: NA; size: NA; V: TRBV7-9; J: TRBJ2-5; CDR3: CASSLSSGSEETQYF; DNA: TGTGCCAGCAGCTTAAGTAGCGGTTCGGAAGAGACCCAGTACTTC
D: NA; size: NA; V: TRBV7-8; J: TRBJ2-6; CDR3: CASSLARAYRSGANVLTF; DNA: TGTGCCAGCAGCTTAGCGCGGGCCTACCGGTCTGGGGCCAACGTCCTGACTTTC